This record concerns one T cell receptor beta chain sequence. The antigen this receptor binds is unknown. No base qualities exist here, and no much larger clone lies one base off it. In light of the paper, this sample's time point label describes: 30 days after allo-HCT. Blood from recipients was drawn about 28 days before transplant and again at days 30, 100 and 180 after transplant. Nuclei Lysis Solution was used to extract genomic DNA from fresh or cryopreserved unfractionated peripheral blood mononuclear cells. The sample is drawn from a study of T cell clonotyping in hematopoietic cell transplantation (dated by TCRdb to 2020 to 2023). In terms of the full investigation: A total of 130 to 150 blood samples were gathered in the study from 30 to 35 consecutive transplant recipients along with their related donors. Recruitment of patients ran from 2015 to early 2017, and follow-up continued until September 2020 or until death.

According to the germline V gene, CDR1 reads LGHNT and CDR2 reads FRNRAP. Its CDR3 holds 12 amino acids, cysteine through phenylalanine. The sequence is cut down to CDR3 DNA, 36 bases in frame from base 1. Ends trimmed: V by 5 bases, J by 7 bases; bases unmatched to a gene: 4. Broad study findings and their caveats: The sample size was limited, and because cells were not sorted, the contributions of CD4 and CD8 repertoires could not be separated. Broader posttransplant TCR repertoire diversity was predicted by donor and pretransplant recipient Inverse Simpson Index values. Overlap with donor repertoires was found for only a small fraction of recipient repertoires, with over 95% found to appear de novo at the given depth. After transplant, TCR diversity in recipients dropped, and pathologically expanded clonotypes increased progressively from day 30 to day 180.

With the immunoSEQ assay, which is a bias-controlled multiplex PCR relying on V- and J-specific primers, TCR beta CDR3 regions were amplified from genomic DNA. In a second PCR step, a proprietary barcode and Illumina adapter sequences were attached to the CDR3 amplicons. An Illumina MiSeq instrument was used for sequencing of the CDR3 libraries. Per the original workflow: Export and quality control were done with immunoSEQ Analyzer 3.0, while downstream analyses used R Bioconductor and Immunarch. Only productive rearrangements within the normalized downsampled data set were used in the calculation of repertoire metrics. Pathologically expanded clonotypes were defined as those larger than 5 templates in the normalized cohort. Repertoire diversity was measured with the Inverse Simpson Index. The non-normalized data set was used for CMV-specificity analyses so that all clonotypes could be captured. The clones in this table, taken by TCRdb from immuneACCESS, are in-frame only. Not every clone is retained; where verified, under half of the shortfall comes from an unresolved V gene, and the cause of the rest is unknown. V, J and clone size were drawn from that table, and D and trimming were deduced from the DNA. This sample comprises 12,000 to 15,000 clones, just over 95% of them detected only once. The ten largest clones add up to approximately 4% of the sample.

The clonotype comes from a female patient aged 50 to 65 who had an allogeneic stem cell transplant from an unrelated donor, so T cells may come from the graft donor. Some clones in this sample may be carry-over from other donors' samples. The sample here was peripheral blood mononuclear cells, taken 30 days after allogeneic stem cell transplant. The chain links TRBV12-5 with TRBJ1-1, with 7 bases aligning to TRBD1. The CDR3 in this case is CASGNGQVEAFF. The sequence in DNA is TGTGCTAGTGGTAACGGACAGGTTGAAGCTTTCTTT.